The following is a TCR beta chain sequence with its context. These data come from a study of Ad26.COV2.S vaccination and SARS-CoV-2 variants. On the study more broadly: A participant enrolled in the COV1001 Ad26.COV2.S trial arm provided the sample.

Trimming took off 5 bases at V and 0 bases at J, with 14 bases between the two ends. Looked up from germline, CDR1 is MNHEY and CDR2 is SMNVEV (reference sequence). The length of the CDR3 is 16 residues. Noted treatment: about 20 received Ad26.COV2.S at low or high dose, single or two shots; several received placebo; per-sample allocation not given. Sampling was done on day 63 after the first vaccine or placebo injection. Clones were read by immunoSEQ multiplex PCR, and TCRdb kept only the in-frame ones, dropping some. The table records 380,000 or so clones, about 88% of them present only once. The source was peripheral blood, collected in a trial of Ad26.COV2.S vaccine versus placebo. The V call is TRBV27, the J call TRBJ1-3; D is perhaps TRBD1 (6 bases). The sequence was collected from a person aged 18-65 years who received the Ad26.COV2.S COVID-19 vaccine or a placebo. The CDR3 is CASSPRGQFSGNTIYF. For the CDR3, the DNA is TGTGCCAGCAGTCCCAGAGGACAGTTCTCTGGAAACACCATATATTTT.